One sample yielded the 6 T cell receptor beta chains listed below, sequenced in a study of Siglec-9 on CD8 T cells in melanoma. TCRdb keeps only in-frame clones here, not all; method: immunoSEQ multiplex PCR. The sample includes 25,000 to 30,000 clones, about 80% of them seen just once. The sample was Siglec-9- CD8+ T cells sorted from blood. The receptors were gathered from a human donor in good health.

V is TRBV11-2 and J is TRBJ2-7; 7 nucleotides match TRBD1. Germline-derived CDR1 and CDR2 are SGHAT and FQNNGV. The CDR3 totals 14 residues. J was trimmed by 2 bases and V by 3 bases; bases with no gene match: 4. In DNA form, the CDR3 reads TGTGCCAGCAGCTTGGGACAGTGGCCCTACGAGCAGTACGTC. Its translation is CASSLGQWPYEQYV.

This sequence joins TRBV29-1 and TRBJ2-6; TRBD2 is a possible D gene (6 bases). Trimming took 6 bases from V and 0 from J, leaving 21 bases between them. Germline V CDR1 and CDR2: SQVTM, ANQGSEA. This CDR3 contains 18 residues. CDR3 in amino acids: CSVPVWEAGNSGANVLTF. In nucleotides, the CDR3 is TGCAGCGTCCCCGTTTGGGAGGCAGGGAACTCTGGGGCCAACGTCCTGACTTTC.

This sequence joins TRBV10-2 and TRBJ2-7; D may be TRBD2 (5 bases). Trimming stripped 2 bases from V and 3 bases from J, with 8 bases between. The CDR3 consists of 13 residues. Germline V gene data show CDR1 as WSHSY and CDR2 as SAAADI. CDR3 in DNA: TGCGCCAGCAGTGAGACGGGGTACTACGAGCAGTACGTC. Protein sequence: CASSETGYYEQYV.

The chain couples TRBV13 to TRBJ1-1, with D unclear. The CDR3 has 13 amino acids. The germline V and J ends were trimmed by 3 bases and 1 base, with 6 bases remaining between them. The germline gives CDR1 PRHDT, CDR2 FYEKMQ (reference sequence). CDR3 sequence reads: CASSFGENTEAFF. For the CDR3, the DNA is TGTGCCAGCAGCTTCGGAGAGAACACTGAAGCTTTCTTT.

The chain joins TRBV5-6 to TRBJ1-1, with 8 bases aligning to TRBD1. Germline V gene lookup returns CDR1 SGHDT and CDR2 YYEEEE. CDR3 length: 13 amino acids. J was trimmed by 3 bases and V by 5 bases; bases with no gene match: 3. As DNA, the CDR3 is TGTGCCAGCAGGCCGACAGGGGACACTGAAGCTTTCTTT. It codes for CASRPTGDTEAFF.

The rearrangement links TRBV11-2 to TRBJ1-5; unclear D gene. Germline V gene lookup returns CDR1 SGHAT and CDR2 FQNNGV. The CDR3 sequence is 15 residues long. V dropped 2 bases and J dropped 0 bases, with 8 bases sitting between them. CDR3 in DNA: TGTGCCAGCAGCTTATCTGGGGATAGCAATCAGCCCCAGCATTTT. Translated, it gives CASSLSGDSNQPQHF.